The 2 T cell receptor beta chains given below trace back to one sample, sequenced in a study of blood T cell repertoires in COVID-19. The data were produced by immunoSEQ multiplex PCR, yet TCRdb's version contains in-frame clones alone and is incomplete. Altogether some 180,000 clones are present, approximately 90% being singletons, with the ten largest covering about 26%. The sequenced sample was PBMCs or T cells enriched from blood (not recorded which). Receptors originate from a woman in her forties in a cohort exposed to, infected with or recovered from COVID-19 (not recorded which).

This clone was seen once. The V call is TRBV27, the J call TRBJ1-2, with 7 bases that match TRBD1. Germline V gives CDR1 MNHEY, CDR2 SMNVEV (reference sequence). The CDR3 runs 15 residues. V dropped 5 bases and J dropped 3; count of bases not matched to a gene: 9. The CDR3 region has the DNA TGTGCCAGCAGTCCCGGCGCGGGGACAGACTATGGCTACACCTTC. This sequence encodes CASSPGAGTDYGYTF.

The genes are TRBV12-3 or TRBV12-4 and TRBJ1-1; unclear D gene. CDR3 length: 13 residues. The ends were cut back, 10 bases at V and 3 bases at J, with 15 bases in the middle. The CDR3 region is CATGERADTEAFF. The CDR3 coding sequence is TGTGCCACAGGAGAGAGAGCGGACACTGAAGCTTTCTTT.